This TCR beta chain came from a study of OX40 agonist ivuxolimab in advanced cancers. General study results and limits: Relatively little clonal expansion, among the lowest observed, appeared in partial responders at 0.1-3.0 mg/kg.

The CDR3 is made up of 15 amino acids. V shed 8 bases, J shed 4 bases, and the junction held 10 bases outside the gene matches. CDR1 and CDR2 (germline): WNHNN, SYGVQD (reference sequence). Assay used: immunoSEQ multiplex PCR; TCRdb lists only in-frame clones, some missing. The sample records about 100,000 clones, around 96% being singletons. A remark on this clone: Its cognate antigen is unknown.

Exclusion applied to patients with autoimmune disease history or systemic immunosuppression. The genes are TRBV10-1 and TRBJ1-4; 7 bases line up with TRBD1. The sequences come from CD4+ or CD8+ T cells sorted from blood, collected in a trial of the OX40 agonist ivuxolimab. The TCR originated in an adult with an advanced solid tumor such as melanoma, head and neck, liver or kidney cancer. This CDR3 reads CASGGGQSNNEKLFF. The CDR3 DNA sequence: TGCGCCAGCGGAGGGGGCCAGTCGAATAATGAAAAACTGTTTTTT.